The clone carrying this T cell receptor beta chain was seen more than once but under ten times. No antigen is known for it. This record belongs to a study of CD8+CD57+ T cells in acquired aplastic anemia. Background on the study: Quantities of DNA derived from sorted CD4+ and CD8+ cells averaged approximately 3 ug.

Overall study results and limits: No significant patient-versus-control difference appeared in CD8+ Simpson's diversity. Comparison of patients with controls identified some 29 shared CD8+ CDR3 sequences.

Genomic DNA templated the TCR beta VDJ and CDR3 profiling. Via MiXCR, TCRdb re-called the reads, giving one row per CDR3 protein. The table lists 150,000 to 200,000 distinct CDR3 sequences, 50% to 75% of them singletons. V lost 5 bases to trimming and J lost 14 bases, with 19 bases between them. In germline, CDR1 is LNHNV, CDR2 YYDKDF (reference sequence). This CDR3 contains 14 residues. Specimen: sorted CD4+, CD8+, or CD8+CD57+ T cells (not recorded which) from PBMCs. The clonotype originates from a human donor in good health. The chain recombines TRBV15 with TRBJ1-6, with D maybe TRBD1 (6 bases). Here the CDR3 DNA reads TGTGCCACCAGCGTACCCGGGACATTCCGCACCCTCCACTTT. Its translation is CATSVPGTFRTLHF. Using reference TRBV15 and TRBJ1-6 for the parts outside the CDR3, the full variable domain is DAMVIQNPRYQVTQFGKPVTLSCSQTLNHNVMYWYQQKSSQAPKLLFHYYDKDFNNEADTPDNFQSRRPNTSFCFLDIRSPGLGDTAMYLCATSVPGTFRTLHFGNGTRLTVT.